A selection of T cell receptor beta chains follows, all from one sample in a study of vaccination and CD4 T cells after COVID-19. These receptors are not linked to any known antigen. TCRdb re-called the PCR reads with MiXCR, one entry per CDR3 protein. The sample carries more than 13,000 distinct CDR3 sequences, about 30% recorded once. The specimen sequenced was cultured CD4+ T cells from blood. These receptor sequences come from a human donor with COVID-19. Both conserved end residues are part of each CDR3. A D gene is named only where the DNA matches it firmly. Rows may omit the clone size; those that give it use once, few, many or a size class.

j_call clone_size v_call d_call cdr3_nt cdr3_aa
TRBJ2-3 few TRBV20-1 TRBD2 TGCAGTGCCCGCCAGCGGGGGACCACAGATACGCAGTATTTT CSARQRGTTDTQYF
TRBJ1-2 few TRBV6-1 TRBD1 TGTGCCAGCAGTGGGGCCTCAGGGGGCGCGGGCTATGGCTACACCTTC CASSGASGGAGYGYTF
TRBJ2-4 few TRBV7-9 TRBD2 TGTGCCAGCAGCTTAGGCGGTTCTAGCGGGGCGATACTAGCCAAAAACATTCAGTACTTC CASSLGGSSGAILAKNIQYF
TRBJ1-5 NA TRBV19 TRBD1 TGTGCCAGTAGTATCGGGACAGGGGACGCGCCCCAGCATTTT CASSIGTGDAPQHF
TRBJ2-5 NA TRBV6-2/TRBV6-3 NA TGTGCCAGCAGTTACACAGGGGGGGAAGTACAAGAGACCCAGTACTTC CASSYTGGEVQETQYF
TRBJ1-5 NA TRBV5-1 NA TGCGCCAGCAGTTTTATACACGGTCGGCATCAGCCCCAGCATTTT CASSFIHGRHQPQHF
TRBJ1-1 few TRBV11-3 NA TGTGCCAGCAGCACCAGACAGGAGAACACTGAAGCTTTCTTT CASSTRQENTEAFF
TRBJ1-2 NA TRBV7-2 TRBD1 TGTGCCAGCAGCTTTAGGACAGGGGATGGCTACACCTTC CASSFRTGDGYTF
TRBJ1-3 NA TRBV30 TRBD1 TGTGCCTGGTCCCCGCAGGGGGCGCCTGGAAACACCATATATTTT CAWSPQGAPGNTIYF
TRBJ2-7 NA TRBV7-2 NA TGTGCCAGCAGCCTCCGGTCACTCGAGCAGTACTTC CASSLRSLEQYF
TRBJ2-2 NA TRBV12-3/TRBV12-4 NA TGTGCCATCCCTGCTCAACCCGCGCTCGGTGACAGCAACACCGGGGAGCTGTTTTTT CAIPAQPALGDSNTGELFF
TRBJ1-6 NA TRBV20-1 NA TGCAGTGCTAGAGGCAGGGGCAGCTCCTATAATTCACCCCTCCACTTT CSARGRGSSYNSPLHF
TRBJ2-5 NA TRBV20-1 NA TGCAGTGCTAGTTGGGCGGGTGGCGGAGAGACCCAGTACTTC CSASWAGGGETQYF
TRBJ1-6 NA TRBV24-1 NA TGTGCCACCCGCCGGGGGTCAGGGTTAGGGCATAATTCACCCCTCCACTTT CATRRGSGLGHNSPLHF
TRBJ2-1 once TRBV6-1 NA TGTGCCGTAACAGGGCTTTCCTACAATGAGCAGTTCTTC CAVTGLSYNEQFF
TRBJ1-1 NA TRBV28 NA TGTGCCAGCAGTTTGGGGCAGTATAACACTGAAGCTTTCTTT CASSLGQYNTEAFF
TRBJ1-3 NA TRBV19 NA TGTGCCAGTAGGGAACGGGGTGGAAACACCATATATTTT CASRERGGNTIYF
TRBJ1-1 NA TRBV12-3/TRBV12-4 TRBD1 TGTGCCAGCAGGTCGTCAGGGGGCACTGAAGCTTTCTTT CASRSSGGTEAFF
TRBJ1-6 NA TRBV4-3 NA TGCGCCAGCAGCCAAGATTCAACGGTGGCAAATTCACCCCTCCACTTT CASSQDSTVANSPLHF
TRBJ1-1 NA TRBV25-1 NA TGTGCCAGCAGTGGTCGCGGTGCAGGGAAAGCTTTCTTT CASSGRGAGKAFF
TRBJ2-1 NA TRBV7-9 TRBD2 TGTGCCAGCAGCTTACAAGCGGGGGGGCCCAATGAGCAGTTCTTC CASSLQAGGPNEQFF
TRBJ2-5 medium-sized TRBV5-5 TRBD2 TGTGCCAGCAGTTCCGGGCGGGGGGCCGTGGAGACCCAGTACTTC CASSSGRGAVETQYF
TRBJ1-2 large TRBV28 TRBD1 TGTGCCAGCAGTTTAGTCGGTCAGGGGGTTTATGGCTACACCTTC CASSLVGQGVYGYTF
TRBJ2-3 few TRBV20-1 TRBD2 TGCAGTGTCACGACTAGCGGGGCGAGCACAGATACGCAGTATTTT CSVTTSGASTDTQYF
TRBJ2-7 NA TRBV28 NA TGTGCCAGCTCTAGCCCGGGACAAAGGGGCGAGCAGTACTTC CASSSPGQRGEQYF
TRBJ1-2 NA TRBV27 NA TGTGCCAGCAGTTCCCGGGGCCTCTATGGCTACACCTTC CASSSRGLYGYTF
TRBJ2-4 few TRBV28 NA TGTGCCAGCAGCTACCCCCTACAGGAGGGCATTCAGTACTTC CASSYPLQEGIQYF
TRBJ1-2 few TRBV7-2 TRBD1 TGTGCCAGCAGCTTAGCCGGGACAGGGGATGGCTACACCTTC CASSLAGTGDGYTF
TRBJ1-6 few TRBV2 TRBD1 TGTGCCAGCAGTGGGACAGGGCATTATAATTCACCCCTCCACTTT CASSGTGHYNSPLHF
TRBJ2-5 few TRBV19 NA TGTGCCAGTAGTATTTCGGGGGGCAGGGTTGAGACCCAGTACTTC CASSISGGRVETQYF
TRBJ2-2 NA TRBV5-6 NA TGTGCCAGCAGCTTAGGAGGGACCGCGAACACCGGGGAGCTGTTTTTT CASSLGGTANTGELFF
TRBJ2-2 NA TRBV7-9 NA TGTGCCAGCACCCTTGGTACCGGGGAGCTGTTTTTT CASTLGTGELFF
TRBJ2-5 few TRBV20-1 NA TGCAGTGCTAGTAGGCAAGAGACCCAGTACTTC CSASRQETQYF
TRBJ1-6 few TRBV27 NA TGTGCCAGCATCCTAATGGGGTATAATTCACCCCTCCACTTT CASILMGYNSPLHF
TRBJ2-2 few TRBV7-9 NA TGTGCCAGCAGCTCGGCCCGGGGGCGCGTCACCGGGGAGCTGTTTTTT CASSSARGRVTGELFF
TRBJ1-5 NA TRBV28 NA TGTGCCAGCAGGACCCTGACCGATTATCAGCCCCAGCATTTT CASRTLTDYQPQHF
TRBJ1-5 NA TRBV20-1 NA TGCAGTGCTAGAGCTTACAGAGTTAGCAATCAGCCCCAGCATTTT CSARAYRVSNQPQHF
TRBJ2-3 NA TRBV7-8 NA TGTGCCAGCAGCCCCCCCCTGGCGGGTCCAACAGATACGCAGTATTTT CASSPPLAGPTDTQYF
TRBJ1-6 medium-sized TRBV7-9 NA TGTGCCAGCAGCTTAGAGGGGGGTAGTAATTCACCCCTCCACTTT CASSLEGGSNSPLHF
TRBJ2-5 NA TRBV20-1 TRBD2 TGCAGTGCTAGCGCGTCTAGCGGGGGGTACCGGGAGACCCAGTACTTC CSASASSGGYRETQYF
TRBJ1-2 NA TRBV12-3/TRBV12-4 NA TGTGCCAGCACCCCAGAGGGCTATGGCTACACCTTC CASTPEGYGYTF
TRBJ2-5 once TRBV5-1 NA TGCGCCAGCAGCTTGGAGGGAAACCAAGAGACCCAGTACTTC CASSLEGNQETQYF
TRBJ2-2 few TRBV30 TRBD1 TGTGCCTGGAGAACCGGACAGGGGAGGACCGGGGAGCTGTTTTTT CAWRTGQGRTGELFF
TRBJ1-4 NA TRBV7-2 TRBD1 TGTGCCAGCAGCGTCGGGACAGCCGCGGAAAAACTGTTTTTT CASSVGTAAEKLFF
TRBJ1-5 NA TRBV10-3 NA TGTGCCATCAGGCCGGACGGAAACAATCAGCCCCAGCATTTT CAIRPDGNNQPQHF
TRBJ2-7 few TRBV7-8 NA TGTGCCAGCAGCTTAGTCATCTTATCAGCCTACGAGCAGTACTTC CASSLVILSAYEQYF
TRBJ1-6 NA TRBV28 TRBD1 TGTGCCAGCGGGGGGGTGGGACAGGGGACGCCCCTCCACTTT CASGGVGQGTPLHF
TRBJ1-1 NA TRBV7-2 NA TGTGCCAGCAGCTTATTTTTCTCGAACACTGAAGCTTTCTTT CASSLFFSNTEAFF
TRBJ2-3 few TRBV20-1 NA TGCAGTGCGCCAGCCCGGGACATCTTCACCACAGATACGCAGTATTTT CSAPARDIFTTDTQYF
TRBJ2-5 NA TRBV12-3/TRBV12-4 NA TGTGCCAGCAGTTTTCAGGGGGGAGGGAAAGAGACCCAGTACTTC CASSFQGGGKETQYF